These T cell receptor beta chains were read from a single sample in a study of cytomegalovirus exposure and HLA in healthy donors. Repertoires were generated with immunoSEQ multiplex PCR, while TCRdb's copy carries only in-frame clones and drops some. The sample has about 120,000 clones, less than 65% seen once. The source material was PBMCs. All receptors come from a man aged 40-50 years in good health and CMV-seropositive. The CDR3 runs from the conserved cysteine through the conserved F or W. The D gene is left open where the match is weak. For some rows the clone size is stated as once, few or many, or as a class when expanded; others skip it.

>.|TRBV7-9|TRBJ1-1|.
TGTGCCAGCAGCCTACAGGGTGAGGGCACTGAAGCTTTCTTT
CASSLQGEGTEAFF
>.|TRBV27|TRBJ1-1|TRBD1
TGTGCCAGCAGTTTAGGGGACAGGTTGAACACTGAAGCTTTCTTT
CASSLGDRLNTEAFF
>.|TRBV10-3|TRBJ1-5|.
TGTGCCATCAGTGACCGACAGGGCAATCAGCCCCAGCATTTT
CAISDRQGNQPQHF
>.|TRBV4-1|TRBJ2-1|.
TGCGCCAGCAGCCAGCCCACAGAGAGCTCCTACAATGAGCAGTTCTTC
CASSQPTESSYNEQFF
>.|TRBV4-1|TRBJ2-7|.
TGCGCCAGCAGCCAAGATCTCCTCAGGGTGGGCTCCTACGAGCAGTACTTC
CASSQDLLRVGSYEQYF
>.|TRBV2|TRBJ1-2|.
TGTGCCAGCAGTGCTCGGGGAAGGGGCTACACCTTC
CASSARGRGYTF
>once|TRBV7-3|TRBJ1-3|.
TGTGCCAGCAGCTTAAACGCAGGGATCGCAAACACCATATATTTT
CASSLNAGIANTIYF
>few|TRBV5-4|TRBJ2-7|.
TGTGCCAGCAGCTTATACGGGAACTCCTACGAGCAGTACTTC
CASSLYGNSYEQYF
>.|TRBV28|TRBJ1-2|.
TGTGCCAGCAGTTTAAATCCAGTCCTAGGCGGCTACACCTTC
CASSLNPVLGGYTF
>.|TRBV5-1|TRBJ1-4|TRBD1
TGCGCCAGCAGCTCCGGGACAGGGCCCGAAAAACTGTTTTTT
CASSSGTGPEKLFF
>.|TRBV5-1|TRBJ2-5|TRBD2
TGCGCCAGCAGCTTCGATTACGCGGGAGGGCAAGAGACCCAGTACTTC
CASSFDYAGGQETQYF
>.|TRBV18|TRBJ1-1|.
TGTGCCAGCTCTCCCGACAGACAGAACACTGAAGCTTTCTTT
CASSPDRQNTEAFF
>few|TRBV29-1|TRBJ1-3|.
TGCAGCGTTGGGTTCGGGGGACGAAACACCATATATTTT
CSVGFGGRNTIYF
>.|TRBV2|TRBJ2-3|TRBD2
TGTGCCAGCAGGGAAGGGCGGACTAGCGGGGGGCTGACAGATACGCAGTATTTT
CASREGRTSGGLTDTQYF
>.|TRBV18|TRBJ2-7|TRBD1
TGTGCCAGCTCACCAGGGACAGGGGGAGGCTACGAGCAGTACTTC
CASSPGTGGGYEQYF
>.|TRBV5-4|TRBJ2-7|.
TGTGCCAGCAGCTTGGGAGGGGGTAGCTCCTACGAGCAGTACTTC
CASSLGGGSSYEQYF
>.|TRBV6-5|TRBJ2-7|.
TGTGCCAGCAGTCTTACGGCGGGGCTGTACGAGCAGTACTTC
CASSLTAGLYEQYF
>once|TRBV28|TRBJ2-1|TRBD2
TGTGCCAGCAGTTTGGCGGGAGGGATGAACAATGAGCAGTTCTTC
CASSLAGGMNNEQFF
>few|TRBV7-9|TRBJ2-7|.
TGTGCCAGCAGCTTACGCCCCTTAGAGCGTTTCTACGAGCAGTACTTC
CASSLRPLERFYEQYF
>.|TRBV7-2|TRBJ2-7|TRBD2
TGTGCCAGCAGCACCCGACTAGCGGGGGTTTACGAGCAGTACTTC
CASSTRLAGVYEQYF
>once|TRBV5-1|TRBJ1-1|TRBD1
TGCGCCAGCAGCCGGACAGGGACGGACACTGAAGCTTTCTTT
CASSRTGTDTEAFF
>.|TRBV12-5|TRBJ2-3|TRBD2
TGTGCTAGTGCCAAGGTAGCGGGGGCCCCTAGCACAGATACGCAGTATTTT
CASAKVAGAPSTDTQYF
>.|TRBV5-1|TRBJ2-1|TRBD1
TGCGCCAGCAGCCTGACAGGGTATGAGCAGTTCTTC
CASSLTGYEQFF